This T cell receptor beta chain is drawn from a study of response to subunit inactivated influenza vaccine. Overall study findings and caveats: T cells newly recruited by each seasonal influenza vaccination are few, the authors suggested.

TCRdb reanalysed the RT-PCR reads using MiXCR and keeps one entry per CDR3 protein. Of about 570,000 distinct CDR3 sequences listed, approximately 10% are singletons. CDR1 and CDR2 (germline): SGHTA, FQGNSA. Losses at the gene ends were 7 bases for V and 9 bases for J; bases not matched to a gene: 2. CDR3 length: 12 amino acids. Worth noting for this clonotype: What it recognizes is unknown.

This sample also appeared in a second study, on T cells expressing NK-cell markers. That work states: Beta-chain TCR cDNA was generated via 5'RACE template switching with UMIs. Sequencing covered eight donors, seven HCMV-seropositive and one seronegative. The contribution of dominant NKG2C+ clonotypes to CD8+ T cells in five to seven donors was 1.0-7.0%.

The receptor's source is a man aged 50-59 years who received an inactivated influenza vaccine. The rearrangement joins TRBV7-2 to TRBJ2-1, with 11 bases matching TRBD2. Here the sequenced sample was PBMCs from blood, taken on the day of vaccination. The CDR3 DNA reads TGTGCCAGCACTAGCGGGGGGAGTGAGCAGTTCTTC. Translation gives CASTSGGSEQFF.